Below are 19 T cell receptor beta chains sequenced from a single sample in a study of human versus mouse CDR3 diversity and MHC coevolution. Assay used: immunoSEQ multiplex PCR; TCRdb lists only in-frame clones, some missing. The data contain 45,000 to 75,000 clones, about 94% of them seen just once; the ten biggest clones take up approximately 17%. Sequenced input: naive CD4+ T cells from blood. As to subset: CD45RO-negative CD62L-positive naive CD4 T cells. The receptors stem from a person between 60 and 70 years old in good health.

The chain joins TRBV19 to TRBJ2-6; D uncertain. Germline loops: CDR1 LNHDA, CDR2 SQIVND (reference sequence). This CDR3 has 14 amino acids. The V gene lost 7 bases and the J gene lost 0 bases, with 7 bases spanning the gap. The CDR3 is CASNSVSGANVLTF. In DNA form, the CDR3 reads TGTGCCAGTAACTCGGTCTCTGGGGCCAACGTCCTGACTTTC.

The V call is TRBV15, the J call TRBJ2-7; TRBD2 aligns across 7 bases. This CDR3 is 16 amino acids long. V shed 0 bases and J 3 bases; nucleotides not matched to a gene: 8. Germline CDR1 reads LNHNV; CDR2 reads YYDKDF (reference sequence). Written as DNA, the CDR3 is TGTGCCACCAGCAGAGATCTGGCTAGCGGAAACTACGAGCAGTACTTC. It is translated as CATSRDLASGNYEQYF. Based on the CDR3 plus reference TRBV15 and TRBJ2-7, the full variable domain is DAMVIQNPRYQVTQFGKPVTLSCSQTLNHNVMYWYQQKSSQAPKLLFHYYDKDFNNEADTPDNFQSRRPNTSFCFLDIRSPGLGDTAMYLCATSRDLASGNYEQYFGPGTRLTVT.

The genes are TRBV25-1 and TRBJ2-7; TRBD2 matches 8 bases. Germline-derived CDR1 and CDR2 are MGHDK and SYGVNS. The CDR3 totals 15 residues. V gave up 5 bases and J gave up 0 bases; unmatched junction bases: 6. CDR3 in amino acids: CASSTPAGGSYEQYF. In DNA, the CDR3 is TGTGCCAGCAGTACGCCCGCGGGAGGCTCCTACGAGCAGTACTTC.

The gene calls are TRBV9 and TRBJ1-1; D possibly corresponds to TRBD1 (6 bases). Germline values: CDR1 SGDLS, CDR2 YYNGEE. V was cut by 3 bases and J by 0 bases, with 9 bases left in between. The CDR3 has 14 residues. The CDR3 region is CASSEQGLNTEAFF. In DNA form, the CDR3 reads TGTGCCAGCAGCGAACAGGGCTTGAACACTGAAGCTTTCTTT.

This chain links TRBV5-5 with TRBJ2-7; 11 nucleotides match TRBD1. CDR3 length: 17 residues. Germline trimming cut 4 bases from V and 0 bases from J; bases unmatched to any gene: 9. Germline lookup yields CDR1 SGHKS and CDR2 YYEKEE (reference sequence). DNA of the CDR3: TGTGCCAGCAGCCTGACGTATGGGACAGGGGGCTCCTACGAGCAGTACTTC. Protein: CASSLTYGTGGSYEQYF.

V gene TRBV10-3 combines with J gene TRBJ2-3, with TRBD2 matching over 7 bases. The CDR3 length is 11 residues. The junction had 2 bases not matched to a gene; V was cut back by 6 bases and J by 8 bases. Germline CDR1 is ENHRY and CDR2 is SYGVKD. CDR3 amino acids: CAISPSGTQYF. The DNA for the CDR3 is TGTGCCATCAGCCCTAGCGGTACGCAGTATTTT.

The chain has TRBV19 and TRBJ1-5; no reliable D call. Germline V gives CDR1 LNHDA, CDR2 SQIVND (reference sequence). This CDR3 region has 14 residues. The germline V and J ends were trimmed by 3 bases and 0 bases, with 6 bases remaining between them. DNA for the CDR3: TGTGCCAGTAGTATGGCGGATAGCAATCAGCCCCAGCATTTT. As protein: CASSMADSNQPQHF.

The CDR3 loop is CASSSQGADEAFF. Here the CDR3 DNA reads TGTGCCAGCAGCTCCCAGGGGGCGGATGAAGCTTTCTTT. This chain connects TRBV7-3 to TRBJ1-1, with 8 bases that match TRBD1. CDR1 is SGHTA, CDR2 FQGTGA, per germline. V lost 4 bases to trimming and J lost 7 bases; unmatched junction nucleotides: 5. The CDR3 extends over 13 amino acids.

The V call is TRBV19, the J call TRBJ1-2; D is possibly TRBD1 (5 bases). This CDR3 spans 11 amino acids. Germline loops: CDR1 LNHDA, CDR2 SQIVND (reference sequence). V gave up 5 bases and J gave up 13 bases, with 14 bases separating them. CDR3 DNA: TGTGCCAGTAGTTCGGGGGATCTGAGCACCTTC. Translation gives CASSSGDLSTF.

This chain uses TRBV30 with TRBJ2-1; 12 nucleotides agree with TRBD2. The CDR3 is 20 residues long. V dropped 0 bases and J dropped 6; count of bases not matched to a gene: 18. Germline CDR1 and CDR2: GTSNPN and SVGIG (reference sequence). The CDR3 coding sequence is TGTGCCTGGAGTGTCCTAACAGGCCGGGCGACTAGCGGGAGAGGCAATGAGCAGTTCTTC. Residues: CAWSVLTGRATSGRGNEQFF. The variable domain in full, completed from reference TRBV30 and TRBJ2-1, reads SQTIHQWPATLVQPVGSPLSLECTVEGTSNPNLYWYRQAAGRGLQLLFYSVGIGQISSEVPQNLSASRPQDRQFILSSKKLLLSDSGFYLCAWSVLTGRATSGRGNEQFFGPGTRLTVL.

This sequence joins TRBV5-1 and TRBJ2-5; a weak D match, TRBD1 (6 bases). The better agreement between TRBJ2-7 and the DNA end casts doubt on the J call. The CDR3 is 16 residues long. The germline V gene encodes CDR1 SGHRS and CDR2 YFSETQ. Written as DNA, the CDR3 is TGCGCCAGCAGCTCCAGGAAGGACAGTCCGGGCGACGAGCAGTACTTC. As protein: CASSSRKDSPGDEQYF.

This rearrangement joins TRBV2 to TRBJ2-5; 8 bases line up with TRBD1. The better agreement between TRBJ2-7 and the DNA end casts doubt on the J call. Germline assignment: CDR1 SNHLY and CDR2 FYNNEI. The CDR3 totals 15 residues. The CDR3 sequence: CAAGGAGGAGYEQYF. For the CDR3, the DNA is TGTGCCGCGGGCGGCGCAGGGGGCGCGGGTTACGAGCAGTACTTC.

This rearrangement joins TRBV10-1 to TRBJ1-2, with D perhaps TRBD1 (6 bases). There are 13 residues in the CDR3. The germline CDR1 and CDR2 sequences are WNHNN and SYGVQD (reference sequence). V gave up 1 base and J gave up 3 bases, with 6 bases separating them. The CDR3 region is CASSEYRDYGYTF. For the CDR3, the DNA is TGCGCCAGCAGTGAGTACAGGGACTATGGCTACACCTTC.

The rearrangement joins TRBV6-6 to TRBJ1-6; maybe TRBD1 (5 bases). The CDR3 has 15 residues. CDR1 and CDR2 from the germline V gene are MNHNY and SVGAGI (reference sequence). V lost 0 bases and J lost 7, with 10 bases in between. The CDR3 region is CASSYSGAPNSPLHF. The CDR3 nucleotides read TGTGCCAGCAGTTACTCAGGGGCCCCCAATTCACCCCTCCACTTT.

The rearrangement links TRBV11-2 to TRBJ2-5, with 10 bases matching TRBD2. After removal of 2 bases from V and 5 bases from J, the junction contained 8 bases not matched to a gene. Germline V gene sequence: CDR1 SGHAT, CDR2 FQNNGV. There are 16 residues in the CDR3. CDR3 coding DNA: TGTGCCAGCAGCTTAATAGCGGGGGGTATTGGGGAGACCCAGTACTTC. This gives the protein CASSLIAGGIGETQYF.

CDR3 protein: CASSPSGLETQYF. CDR3 in DNA: TGTGCCAGCTCACCATCTGGGCTAGAGACCCAGTACTTC. V usage is TRBV18 and J usage is TRBJ2-5; D unclear. The V end was cut by 2 bases, the J end by 4 bases, with 8 bases between. This CDR3 comprises 13 residues. Germline V gives CDR1 KGHSH, CDR2 LQKENI.

The chain is built from TRBV5-1 and TRBJ2-2; 9 nucleotides match TRBD2. The CDR3 is made up of 16 amino acids. Trimming removed 4 bases from V and 2 bases from J; junction bases left unmatched: 6. Germline V gives CDR1 SGHRS, CDR2 YFSETQ. CDR3 sequence reads: CASSDGSGGNTGELFF. CDR3 nucleotides: TGCGCCAGCAGCGACGGTAGCGGGGGAAACACCGGGGAGCTGTTTTTT.

The chain carries TRBV7-2 and TRBJ2-5; D unresolved. The germline gives CDR1 SGHTA, CDR2 FQGNSA. V dropped 2 bases and J dropped 5 bases, with 9 bases sitting between them. The CDR3 is 13 amino acids. The CDR3 protein is CASSLSPRETQYF. For the CDR3, the DNA is TGTGCCAGCAGCTTAAGCCCCAGGGAGACCCAGTACTTC.

This chain joins TRBV2 and TRBJ2-3, with 8 positions matching TRBD2. J was trimmed by 2 bases and V by 6 bases; bases with no gene match: 13. The CDR3 runs 17 residues. Germline CDR1 is SNHLY and CDR2 is FYNNEI. The CDR3 loop is CASSGGLGSGDTDTQYF. The CDR3, as DNA: TGTGCCAGCAGCGGCGGACTGGGTAGCGGGGACACAGATACGCAGTATTTT. The complete variable domain, with remaining parts taken from reference TRBV2 and TRBJ2-3, reads EPEVTQTPSHQVTQMGQEVILRCVPISNHLYFYWYRQILGQKVEFLVSFYNNEISEKSEIFDDQFSVERPDGSNFTLKIRSTKLEDSAMYFCASSGGLGSGDTDTQYFGPGTRLTVL.